One and the same sample provided the 21 T cell receptor beta chains below, sequenced in a study of Graves' ophthalmopathy and Graves' hyperthyroidism. TCR beta CDR3 regions were amplified from RNA transcripts. First-round RT-PCR used HTBI primers; second-round multiplex PCR followed. Via MiXCR, TCRdb re-called the multiplex PCR reads, giving one row per CDR3 protein. The table records 650,000 to 900,000 distinct CDR3 sequences, 40% of them present only once. Specimen: peripheral blood. The source of these receptors is an adult man with Graves' ophthalmopathy.

This clonotype was observed many times. This rearrangement joins TRBV4-1 to TRBJ1-4; 7 bases are shared with TRBD1. J gave up 11 bases and V 3 bases, and 6 bases lay outside the gene matches. Per germline, CDR1 MGHRA and CDR2 YSYEKL. The CDR3 covers 13 residues. The CDR3 DNA is TGCGCCAGCAGCCAGTCAGACAGGGACAAACTGTTTTTT. Its protein is CASSQSDRDKLFF.

V and J are TRBV15 and TRBJ2-7; D gene unclear. Per the germline V gene, CDR1 is LNHNV and CDR2 is YYDKDF (reference sequence). V lost 6 bases, J lost 3 bases, and 12 bases lay in between. The CDR3 is 13 amino acids. CDR3 protein: CATSSIMVYEQYF. For the CDR3, the DNA is TGTGCCACCAGTAGTATAATGGTCTACGAGCAGTACTTC.

The chain is built from TRBV15 and TRBJ1-2; 9 positions agree with TRBD1. Germline V gene sequence: CDR1 LNHNV, CDR2 YYDKDF (reference sequence). The CDR3 runs 17 residues. The V segment lost 3 bases and the J segment 3 bases; nucleotides outside the gene matches: 11. The DNA for the CDR3 is TGTGCCACCAGCAGCTTCGAACAGGGGGCATTTGACTATGGCTACACCTTC. This encodes CATSSFEQGAFDYGYTF.

The chain uses TRBV11-1 and TRBJ2-7; no clear D gene. This CDR3 has 15 residues. Germline V CDR1 and CDR2: SGHAT, FQDESV (reference sequence). Between the trimmed V and J ends, which lost 6 bases and 0 bases, there was a span of 15 bases. The CDR3 DNA sequence: TGTGCCAGCAGAAAGGACCTGGGAAGCTCCTACGAGCAGTACTTC. It codes for CASRKDLGSSYEQYF.

This clonotype appeared many times. This rearrangement joins TRBV7-2 to TRBJ2-6; TRBD1 might be the D (5 bases). Germline CDR1 SGHTA, CDR2 FQGNSA. The CDR3 is 16 amino acids. The V gene lost 3 bases and the J gene lost 3 bases, with 12 bases spanning the gap. CDR3 DNA sequence: TGTGCCAGCAGCTTCACCAGGGCTAGTGGGGCCAACGTCCTGACTTTC. This translates into CASSFTRASGANVLTF.

For this clonotype: The junction and the germline gene differ at one end; a read error may be behind it. V usage is TRBV29-1 and J usage is TRBJ1-2; D is ambiguous. CDR3 length: 11 residues. In germline, CDR1 is SQVTM, CDR2 ANQGSEA. The CDR3: CSVAPNSGYTF. DNA for the CDR3: TGCAGCGTTGCGCCGAACTCTGGCTACACCTTC.

This clonotype was counted at least ten times. The chain couples TRBV7-9 to TRBJ1-6, with D unclear. The CDR3 has 12 residues. Trimming removed 4 bases at V and 12 bases at J, with 10 bases between. The germline CDR1 and CDR2 sequences are SEHNR and FQNEAQ (reference sequence). CDR3 protein: CASSSSDLPLHF. CDR3 in DNA: TGTGCCAGCAGCTCAAGTGATTTACCCCTCCACTTT.

V usage is TRBV7-9 and J usage is TRBJ2-7, with D perhaps TRBD1 (6 bases). The DNA end is more similar to TRBJ2-1, so the J call may be wrong. From germline, CDR1 is SEHNR and CDR2 FQNEAQ (reference sequence). The CDR3 is made up of 15 amino acids. In DNA form, the CDR3 reads TGTGCCAGCAGCTTCTTGGGGGCTAACTACAATGAGCAGTTCTTC. Residues: CASSFLGANYNEQFF.

The chain links TRBV7-9 to TRBJ1-1; 9 bases match TRBD1. CDR1 is SEHNR and CDR2 is FQNEAQ in the germline V gene (reference sequence). V trimming: 5 bases; J trimming: 4 bases; junction bases outside the gene matches: 17. This CDR3 has 18 amino acids. The CDR3 region has the DNA TGTGCCAGCAGCGGTTCCGGGACAGGGAGCGCGGGGGCCACTGAAGCTTTCTTT. This encodes CASSGSGTGSAGATEAFF.

This clonotype was picked up a small number of times. The chain is built from TRBV14 and TRBJ2-7; D remains unclear. CDR1 and CDR2 (germline): SGHDN, FVKESK. The CDR3 has 14 amino acids. Trimming stripped 0 bases from V and 2 bases from J, with 8 bases between. CDR3 sequence (DNA): TGTGCCAGCAGCCAAGACCGTTCACCCTACGAGCAGTACTTC. This codes for CASSQDRSPYEQYF.

The rearrangement joins TRBV7-2 to TRBJ2-7; 8 nucleotides align to TRBD2. The CDR3 totals 17 residues. Per germline, CDR1 SGHTA and CDR2 FQGNSA. Unmatched junction bases numbered 16, after V lost 8 bases and J lost 1 base. CDR3 DNA: TGTGCCAGCGTCTCGGGGTTGGCGGGAGGCCCTTCCTACGAGCAGTACTTC. This translates into CASVSGLAGGPSYEQYF.

With respect to this clonotype: This could be a read error, since a much larger clone is one nucleotide away. The rearrangement joins TRBV7-2 to TRBJ1-2, with D unresolved. CDR3 length: 14 amino acids. The germline gives CDR1 SGHTA, CDR2 FQGNSA. This chain's CDR3 is CASSLSAANYDYTF. CDR3 DNA: TGTGCCAGCAGCTTGTCTGCCGCTAACTATGACTACACCTTC.

V gene TRBV19 combines with J gene TRBJ2-7, with D unresolved. The ends were cut back, 9 bases at V and 3 bases at J, with 15 bases in the middle. The CDR3 is made up of 13 amino acids. In germline, CDR1 is LNHDA, CDR2 SQIVND (reference sequence). Written as DNA, the CDR3 is TGTGCCAGCAGTCCTTGGACGGACTACGAGCAGTACTTC. Encoded protein: CASSPWTDYEQYF.

This clonotype was observed many times. This chain joins TRBV29-1 and TRBJ1-1, with D possibly TRBD1 on 5 matching bases. V was trimmed by 4 bases and J by 5 bases, leaving 8 bases between them. The germline V gene encodes CDR1 SQVTM and CDR2 ANQGSEA. CDR3 length: 11 residues. CDR3 residues: CSVVQGTEAFF. The DNA for the CDR3 is TGCAGCGTTGTTCAGGGAACTGAAGCTTTCTTT. Together with reference TRBV29-1 and TRBJ1-1, the CDR3 gives the full variable domain: SAVISQKPSRDICQRGTSLTIQCQVDSQVTMMFWYRQQPGQSLTLIATANQGSEATYESGFVIDKFPISRPNLTFSTLTVSNMSPEDSSIYLCSVVQGTEAFFGQGTRLTVV.

This clonotype was picked up many times. The genes are TRBV7-2 and TRBJ2-7; 8 bases match TRBD1. This CDR3 is built from 15 residues. J lost 0 bases, V lost 6 bases, and 7 bases had no gene match. Germline CDR1 SGHTA, CDR2 FQGNSA. DNA of the CDR3: TGTGCCAGCAGACGACAGGGGACCAGCTCCTACGAGCAGTACTTC. It translates to CASRRQGTSSYEQYF.

The V gene is TRBV19, the J gene TRBJ1-5; D unclear. V dropped 4 bases and J dropped 0 bases, with 4 bases sitting between them. The germline gives CDR1 LNHDA, CDR2 SQIVND (reference sequence). This CDR3 contains 13 residues. This CDR3 is CASSKFSNQPQHF. In nucleotides, the CDR3 is TGTGCCAGTAGTAAGTTTAGCAATCAGCCCCAGCATTTT. Full variable domain (missing parts from reference TRBV19 and TRBJ1-5): DGGITQSPKYLFRKEGQNVTLSCEQNLNHDAMYWYRQDPGQGLRLIYYSQIVNDFQKGDIAEGYSVSREKKESFPLTVTSAQKNPTAFYLCASSKFSNQPQHFGDGTRLSIL.

The chain is built from TRBV20-1 and TRBJ2-7; TRBD1 matches 8 bases. In germline, CDR1 is DFQATT, CDR2 SNEGSKA (reference sequence). With 0 bases clipped from V and 4 bases from J, the junction kept 8 bases outside the gene matches. This CDR3 region has 15 residues. The CDR3 DNA follows: TGCAGTGCTAGAGATGTGACAGGGGCCTTTTACGAGCAGTACTTC. Encoded protein: CSARDVTGAFYEQYF.

The table lists this clonotype with many counts. The chain recombines TRBV4-3 with TRBJ2-7, with 11 bases that match TRBD1. CDR1 and CDR2 (germline): LGHNA, YSLEER. V lost 2 bases, J lost 1 base, and 4 bases stayed unmatched. The CDR3 consists of 16 residues. The CDR3 region is CASSQLGQGASYEQYF. In nucleotides, the CDR3 is TGCGCCAGCAGCCAACTAGGACAGGGGGCTTCCTACGAGCAGTACTTC.

This clonotype has more than one count but fewer than ten. The chain employs TRBV7-2 and TRBJ2-7; the D is unclear. V was trimmed by 2 bases and J by 4 bases, leaving 15 bases between them. The germline V gene has CDR1 SGHTA and CDR2 FQGNSA. The CDR3 length is 15 residues. CDR3 protein: CASSLRLFGKYEQYF. The CDR3 DNA reads as TGTGCCAGCAGCTTACGACTTTTTGGAAAGTACGAGCAGTACTTC.

The chain carries TRBV20-1 and TRBJ2-5; 7 nucleotides agree with TRBD1. Germline lookup yields CDR1 DFQATT and CDR2 SNEGSKA (reference sequence). CDR3 length equals 12 residues. V was pared by 6 bases and J by 0 bases, with 1 base of the junction left unmatched. CDR3 residues: CSAGQNQETQYF. The CDR3, as DNA: TGCAGTGCGGGACAGAACCAAGAGACCCAGTACTTC.

The chain carries TRBV10-2 and TRBJ2-3, with 11 bases that match TRBD2. Germline CDR1 reads WSHSY; CDR2 reads SAAADI. CDR3 length: 15 residues. With V trimmed by 6 bases and J by 3 bases, 5 bases remained unmatched. The CDR3 bases are TGCGCCAGCAGCCCCGGGACTAGCGGTACAGATACGCAGTATTTT. Translating gives CASSPGTSGTDTQYF.